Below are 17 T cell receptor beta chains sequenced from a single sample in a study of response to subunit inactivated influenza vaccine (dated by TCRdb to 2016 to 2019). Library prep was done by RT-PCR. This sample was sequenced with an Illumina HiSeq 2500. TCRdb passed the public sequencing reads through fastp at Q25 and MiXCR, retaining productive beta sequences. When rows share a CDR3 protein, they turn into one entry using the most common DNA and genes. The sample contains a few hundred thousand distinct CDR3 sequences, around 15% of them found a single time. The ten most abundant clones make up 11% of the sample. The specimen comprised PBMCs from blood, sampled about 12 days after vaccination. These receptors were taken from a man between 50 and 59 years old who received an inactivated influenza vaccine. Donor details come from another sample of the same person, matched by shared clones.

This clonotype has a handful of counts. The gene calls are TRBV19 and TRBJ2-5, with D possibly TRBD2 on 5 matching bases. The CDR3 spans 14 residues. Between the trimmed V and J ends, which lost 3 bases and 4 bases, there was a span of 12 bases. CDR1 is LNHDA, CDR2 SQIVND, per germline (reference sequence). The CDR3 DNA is TGTGCCAGTAGTATCCCGGGAACGGGAGAGACCCAGTACTTC. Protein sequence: CASSIPGTGETQYF.

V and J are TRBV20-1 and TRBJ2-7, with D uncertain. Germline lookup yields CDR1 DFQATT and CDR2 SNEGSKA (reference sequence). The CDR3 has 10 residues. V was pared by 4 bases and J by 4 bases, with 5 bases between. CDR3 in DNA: TGCAGTGCTATCAGTTACGAGCAGTACTTC. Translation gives CSAISYEQYF.

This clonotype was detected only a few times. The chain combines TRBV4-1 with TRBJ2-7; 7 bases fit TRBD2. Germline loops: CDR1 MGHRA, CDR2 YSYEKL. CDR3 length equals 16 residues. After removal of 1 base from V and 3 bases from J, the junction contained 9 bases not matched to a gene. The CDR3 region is CASSQGLRGDLYEQYF. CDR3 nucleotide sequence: TGCGCCAGCAGCCAAGGATTACGGGGGGATCTCTACGAGCAGTACTTC.

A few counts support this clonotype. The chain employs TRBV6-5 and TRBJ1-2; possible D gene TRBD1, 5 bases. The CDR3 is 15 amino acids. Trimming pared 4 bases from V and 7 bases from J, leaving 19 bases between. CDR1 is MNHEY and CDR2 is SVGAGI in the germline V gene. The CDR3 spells CASSWGVASGAGYTF. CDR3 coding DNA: TGTGCCAGCAGTTGGGGGGTGGCGAGTGGAGCTGGCTACACCTTC.

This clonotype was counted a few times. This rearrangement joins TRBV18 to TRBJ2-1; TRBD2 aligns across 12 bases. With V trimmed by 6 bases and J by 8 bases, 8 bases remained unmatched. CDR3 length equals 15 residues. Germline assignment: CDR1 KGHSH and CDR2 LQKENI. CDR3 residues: CASSPLAGGPDEQFF. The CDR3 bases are TGTGCCAGCTCGCCTCTAGCGGGAGGGCCGGATGAGCAGTTCTTC.

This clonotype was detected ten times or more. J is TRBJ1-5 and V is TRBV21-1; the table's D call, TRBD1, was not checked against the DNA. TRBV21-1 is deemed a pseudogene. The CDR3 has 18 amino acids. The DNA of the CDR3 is TGTGCCACCGCGGCGTGGGACAGGGGGGACCATAGCAATCAGCCCCAGCATTTT. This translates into CATAAWDRGDHSNQPQHF.

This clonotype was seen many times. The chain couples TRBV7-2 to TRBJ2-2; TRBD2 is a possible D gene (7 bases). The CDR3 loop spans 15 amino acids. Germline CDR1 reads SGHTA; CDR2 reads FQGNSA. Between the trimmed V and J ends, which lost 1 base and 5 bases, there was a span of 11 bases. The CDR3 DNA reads TGTGCCAGCAGCTTAGAAGGGGGGGGGACCGGGGAGCTGTTTTTT. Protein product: CASSLEGGGTGELFF. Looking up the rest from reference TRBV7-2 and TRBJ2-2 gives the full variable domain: GAGVSQSPSNKVTEKGKDVELRCDPISGHTALYWYRQSLGQGLEFLIYFQGNSAPDKSGLPSDRFSAERTGGSVSTLTIQRTQQEDSAVYLCASSLEGGGTGELFFGEGSRLTVL.

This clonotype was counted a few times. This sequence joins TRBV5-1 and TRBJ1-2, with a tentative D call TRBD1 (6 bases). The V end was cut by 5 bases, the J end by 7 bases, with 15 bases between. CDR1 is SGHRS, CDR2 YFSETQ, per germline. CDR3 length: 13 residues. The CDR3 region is CASRPQGDSGYTF. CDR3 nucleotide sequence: TGCGCCAGCAGACCACAGGGAGACTCTGGCTACACCTTC.

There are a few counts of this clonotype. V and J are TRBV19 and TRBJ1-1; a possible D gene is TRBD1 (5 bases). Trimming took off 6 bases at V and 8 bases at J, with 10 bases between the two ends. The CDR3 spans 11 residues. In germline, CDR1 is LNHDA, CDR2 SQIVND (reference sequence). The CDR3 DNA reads TGTGCCAGTAGCAGACGACAGGAAGCTTTCTTT. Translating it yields CASSRRQEAFF.

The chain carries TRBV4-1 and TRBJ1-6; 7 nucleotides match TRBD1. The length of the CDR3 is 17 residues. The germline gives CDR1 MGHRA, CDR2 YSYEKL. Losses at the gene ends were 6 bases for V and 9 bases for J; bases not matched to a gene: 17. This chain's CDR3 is CASRPIVEGAFGSPLHF. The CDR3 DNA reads TGCGCCAGCAGGCCCATCGTCGAGGGGGCGTTCGGTTCACCCCTCCACTTT.

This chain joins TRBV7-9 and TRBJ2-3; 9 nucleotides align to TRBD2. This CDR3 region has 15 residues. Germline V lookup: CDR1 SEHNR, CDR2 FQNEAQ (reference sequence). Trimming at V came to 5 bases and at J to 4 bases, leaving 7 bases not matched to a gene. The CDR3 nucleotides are TGTGCCAGCAGCCCCGGGACTAGCATGGCAGATACGCAGTATTTT. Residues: CASSPGTSMADTQYF.

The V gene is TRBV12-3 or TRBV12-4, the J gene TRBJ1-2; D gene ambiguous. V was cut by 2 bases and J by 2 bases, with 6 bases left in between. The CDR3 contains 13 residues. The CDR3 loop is CASSLLANYGYTF. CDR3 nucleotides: TGTGCCAGCAGTTTATTGGCGAACTATGGCTACACCTTC.

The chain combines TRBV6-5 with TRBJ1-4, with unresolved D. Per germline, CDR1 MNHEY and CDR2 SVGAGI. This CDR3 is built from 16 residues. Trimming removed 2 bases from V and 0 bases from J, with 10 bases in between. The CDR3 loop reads CASSYRRQTTNEKLFF. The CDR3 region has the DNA TGTGCCAGCAGTTACAGGCGACAAACAACTAATGAAAAACTGTTTTTT.

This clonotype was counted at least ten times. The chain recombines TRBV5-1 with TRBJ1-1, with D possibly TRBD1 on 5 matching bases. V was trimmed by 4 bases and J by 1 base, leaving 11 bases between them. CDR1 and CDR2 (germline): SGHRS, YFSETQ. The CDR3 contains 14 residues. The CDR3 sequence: CASSRDGTNTEAFF. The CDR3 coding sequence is TGCGCCAGCAGCCGGGACGGAACGAACACTGAAGCTTTCTTT.

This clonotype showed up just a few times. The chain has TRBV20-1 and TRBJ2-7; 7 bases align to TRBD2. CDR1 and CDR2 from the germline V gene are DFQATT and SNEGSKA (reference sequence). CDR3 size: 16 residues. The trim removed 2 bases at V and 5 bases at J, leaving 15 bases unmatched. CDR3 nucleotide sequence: TGCAGTGCTAGACCCTCGGGGGGTCCGAGTAGAGACGAGCAGTACTTC. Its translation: CSARPSGGPSRDEQYF.

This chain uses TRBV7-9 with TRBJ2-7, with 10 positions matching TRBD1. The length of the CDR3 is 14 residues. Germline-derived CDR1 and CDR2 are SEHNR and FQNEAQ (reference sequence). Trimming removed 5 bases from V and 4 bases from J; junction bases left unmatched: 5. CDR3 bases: TGTGCCAGCAGCGGGACAGGGGATCAATACGAGCAGTACTTC. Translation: CASSGTGDQYEQYF.

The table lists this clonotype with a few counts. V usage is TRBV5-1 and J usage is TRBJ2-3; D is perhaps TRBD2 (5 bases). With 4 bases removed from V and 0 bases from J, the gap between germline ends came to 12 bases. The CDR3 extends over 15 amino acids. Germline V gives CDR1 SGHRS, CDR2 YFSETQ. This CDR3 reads CASSPGRPSTDTQYF. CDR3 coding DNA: TGCGCCAGCAGCCCTGGGAGACCAAGCACAGATACGCAGTATTTT. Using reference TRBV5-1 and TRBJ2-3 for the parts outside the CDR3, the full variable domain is KAGVTQTPRYLIKTRGQQVTLSCSPISGHRSVSWYQQTPGQGLQFLFEYFSETQRNKGNFPGRFSGRQFSNSRSEMNVSTLELGDSALYLCASSPGRPSTDTQYFGPGTRLTVL.